One and the same sample provided the 10 T cell receptor beta chains below, sequenced in a study of OX40 agonist ivuxolimab in advanced cancers. TCRdb's copy holds only in-frame clones and misses some; the assay was immunoSEQ multiplex PCR. The profile shows fewer than 50,000 clones, roughly 90% of them singletons. This specimen was CD4+ or CD8+ T cells sorted from blood, taken in a trial of the OX40 agonist ivuxolimab. These receptor sequences come from an adult with an advanced solid tumor such as melanoma, head and neck, liver or kidney cancer.

This clone came up once. J is TRBJ2-5 and V is TRBV13, with 9 bases matching TRBD1. The germline V gene encodes CDR1 PRHDT and CDR2 FYEKMQ (reference sequence). V lost 6 bases and J lost 5; bases outside the gene matches: 4. This CDR3 is 13 amino acids long. CDR3 coding DNA: TGTGCCAGCAGGGGACAGGGTATGGAGACCCAGTACTTC. Translation gives CASRGQGMETQYF. The variable domain in full, with the rest retrieved from reference TRBV13 and TRBJ2-5, is AAGVIQSPRHLIKEKRETATLKCYPIPRHDTVYWYQQGPGQDPQFLISFYEKMQSDKGSIPDRFSAQQFSDYHSELNMSSLELGDSALYFCASRGQGMETQYFGPGTRLLVL.

Only one count was recorded for this clone. V and J are TRBV27 and TRBJ2-7; D assignment may be TRBD1 or TRBD2 (5 bases each). CDR3 length equals 16 residues. Looked up from germline, CDR1 is MNHEY and CDR2 is SMNVEV (reference sequence). V shed 2 bases and J shed 4 bases, with 18 bases lying between them. Written as DNA, the CDR3 is TGTGCCAGCAGTTTAGATGGGGGAGTGGGGTGGTACGAGCAGTACTTC. It translates to CASSLDGGVGWYEQYF.

This clone was recorded once. CDR3 sequence reads: CASSFQDSYNEQFF. The CDR3 DNA reads TGTGCCAGCAGTTTTCAAGACTCCTACAATGAGCAGTTCTTC. The chain has TRBV6-5 and TRBJ2-1; no clear D. The germline CDR1 and CDR2 sequences are MNHEY and SVGAGI. The CDR3 loop spans 14 amino acids. With 4 bases removed from V and 0 bases from J, the gap between germline ends came to 7 bases.

In this sample, this clone turned up a few times. This chain links TRBV29-1 with TRBJ1-1; D is undetermined. V was shortened by 3 bases and J by 2 bases, with 7 bases between the two germline ends. The CDR3 length is 12 residues. CDR1 is SQVTM and CDR2 is ANQGSEA in the germline V gene. CDR3 sequence: CSVDRGNTEAFF. In DNA, the CDR3 is TGCAGCGTTGATCGCGGTAACACTGAAGCTTTCTTT.

This clone was counted a single time. J is TRBJ1-1 and V is TRBV7-8; maybe TRBD1 (6 bases). The germline V and J ends were trimmed by 8 bases and 3 bases, with 10 bases remaining between them. Per germline, CDR1 SGHVS and CDR2 FQNEAQ. The length of the CDR3 is 12 residues. CDR3 in amino acids: CASSRGHTEAFF. Written as DNA, the CDR3 is TGTGCCAGCTCTCGGGGGCACACTGAAGCTTTCTTT.

The chain joins TRBV28 to TRBJ1-3, with D unclear. Germline values: CDR1 MDHEN, CDR2 SYDVKM. This CDR3 spans 14 amino acids. V lost 6 bases, J lost 0 bases, and 9 bases lay in between. The CDR3 reads CASRGTDSGNTIYF. The CDR3 DNA reads TGTGCCAGCAGGGGAACAGACTCTGGAAACACCATATATTTT.

V usage is TRBV12-5 and J usage is TRBJ1-1, with unresolved D. Germline values: CDR1 LGHNT, CDR2 FRNRAP. This CDR3 spans 13 amino acids. Trimming took 1 base from V and 0 from J, leaving 3 bases between them. The CDR3 DNA follows: TGTGCTAGTGGTTTGGGCGTGAACACTGAAGCTTTCTTT. This translates into CASGLGVNTEAFF.

This clone was counted a single time. This rearrangement joins TRBV7-3 to TRBJ2-7; the D is unclear. The CDR3 has 14 amino acids. The germline V gene has CDR1 SGHTA and CDR2 FQGTGA. Trimming pared 5 bases from V and 0 bases from J, leaving 11 bases between. This chain's CDR3 is CASSPAPSSYEQYF. CDR3 nucleotide sequence: TGTGCCAGCAGCCCTGCACCGAGCTCCTACGAGCAGTACTTC.

The chain is built from TRBV7-6 and TRBJ2-7; D not certain. The germline CDR1 and CDR2 sequences are SGHVS and FNYEAQ. Trimming stripped 2 bases from V and 5 bases from J, with 7 bases between. The CDR3 contains 12 residues. The CDR3 region is CASSLSTDEQYF. Here the CDR3 DNA reads TGTGCCAGCAGCTTAAGTACGGACGAGCAGTACTTC. The whole variable domain, remainder taken from reference TRBV7-6 and TRBJ2-7, is GAGVSQSPRYKVTKRGQDVALRCDPISGHVSLYWYRQALGQGPEFLTYFNYEAQQDKSGLPNDRFSAERPEGSISTLTIQRTEQRDSAMYRCASSLSTDEQYFGPGTRLTVT.

The chain has TRBV7-9 and TRBJ1-5, with TRBD1 as a possible D gene (5 bases). Germline CDR1 SEHNR, CDR2 FQNEAQ (reference sequence). The germline V and J ends were trimmed by 3 bases and 3 bases, with 9 bases remaining between them. CDR3 length: 14 residues. Written as DNA, the CDR3 is TGTGCCAGCAGCTTCGGGGGTACCAATCAGCCCCAGCATTTT. Amino acid sequence: CASSFGGTNQPQHF.